This T cell receptor beta chain was profiled in a study of CD8+ T cells in alopecia areata. Findings of the study overall: Uncertainty about whether baseline CD8+ expansion is linked to response remains, with one nonresponder.

This sample's treatment: oral pan-JAK inhibitor, 5-10 mg twice daily. The V gene lost 0 bases and the J gene lost 6 bases, with 19 bases spanning the gap. Germline CDR1 is SGHRS and CDR2 is YFSETQ. The CDR3 covers 16 residues. Concerning this clone: The antigen remains undetermined.

The authors extracted RNA and reverse transcribed it into cDNA as the sequencing template. Generated by immunoSEQ multiplex PCR, the TCRdb table keeps only in-frame clones and is missing some. The data contain fewer than 250,000 clones, 60% of them seen just once; the ten biggest clones take up over 1%. The chain couples TRBV5-1 to TRBJ2-7; no definite D call. The source was CD4+ T cells sorted from blood, collected at week 24, from a patient treated with tofacitinib. This receptor was identified in a human donor with alopecia areata. CDR3 coding DNA: TGCGCCAGCAGCTTGGGAGGTGTCCTTACCACCTCCGAGCAGTACTTC. It is translated as CASSLGGVLTTSEQYF. The whole variable domain, remainder taken from reference TRBV5-1 and TRBJ2-7, is KAGVTQTPRYLIKTRGQQVTLSCSPISGHRSVSWYQQTPGQGLQFLFEYFSETQRNKGNFPGRFSGRQFSNSRSEMNVSTLELGDSALYLCASSLGGVLTTSEQYFGPGTRLTVT.